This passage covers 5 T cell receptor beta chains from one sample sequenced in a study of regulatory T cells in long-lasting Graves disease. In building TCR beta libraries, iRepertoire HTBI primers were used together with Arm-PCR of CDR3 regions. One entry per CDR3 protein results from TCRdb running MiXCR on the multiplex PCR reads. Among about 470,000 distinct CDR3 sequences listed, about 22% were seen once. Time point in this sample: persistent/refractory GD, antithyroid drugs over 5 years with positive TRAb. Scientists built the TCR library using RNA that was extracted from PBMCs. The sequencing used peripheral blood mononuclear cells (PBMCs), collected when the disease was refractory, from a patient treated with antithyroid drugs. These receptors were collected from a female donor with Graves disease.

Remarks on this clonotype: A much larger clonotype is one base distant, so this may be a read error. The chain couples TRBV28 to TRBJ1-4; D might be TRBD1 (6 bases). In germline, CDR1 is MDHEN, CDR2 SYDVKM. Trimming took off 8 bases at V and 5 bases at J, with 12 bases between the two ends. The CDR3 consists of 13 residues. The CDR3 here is CASGRGNNEKLFF. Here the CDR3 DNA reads TGTGCCAGCGGGAGGGGGAACAATGAAAAACTGTTTTTT. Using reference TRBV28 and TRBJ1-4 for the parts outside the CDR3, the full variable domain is DVKVTQSSRYLVKRTGEKVFLECVQDMDHENMFWYRQDPGLGLRLIYFSYDVKMKEKGDIPEGYSVSREKKERFSLILESASTNQTSMYLCASGRGNNEKLFFGSGTQLSVL.

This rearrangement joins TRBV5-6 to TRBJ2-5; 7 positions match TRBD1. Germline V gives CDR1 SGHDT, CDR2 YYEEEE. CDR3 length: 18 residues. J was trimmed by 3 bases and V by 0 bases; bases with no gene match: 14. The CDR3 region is CASSLAIMGQRPKETQYF. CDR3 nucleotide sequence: TGTGCCAGCAGCTTGGCTATCATGGGACAGAGGCCGAAAGAGACCCAGTACTTC. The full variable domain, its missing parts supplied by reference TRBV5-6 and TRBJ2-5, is DAGVTQSPTHLIKTRGQQVTLRCSPKSGHDTVSWYQQALGQGPQFIFQYYEEEERQRGNFPDRFSGHQFPNYSSELNVNALLLGDSALYLCASSLAIMGQRPKETQYFGPGTRLLVL.

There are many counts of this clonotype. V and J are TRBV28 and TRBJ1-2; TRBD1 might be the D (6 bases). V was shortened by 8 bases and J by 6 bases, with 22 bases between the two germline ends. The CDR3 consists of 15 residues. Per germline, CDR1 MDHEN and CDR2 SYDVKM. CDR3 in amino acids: CASAALTGNWDGYTF. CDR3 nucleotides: TGTGCCAGCGCTGCGCTTACAGGGAATTGGGATGGCTACACCTTC.

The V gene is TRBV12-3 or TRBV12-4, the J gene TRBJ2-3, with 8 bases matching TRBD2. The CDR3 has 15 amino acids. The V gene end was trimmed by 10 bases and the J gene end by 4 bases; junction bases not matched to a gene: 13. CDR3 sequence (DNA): TGTGCCACAACGTCGGGCGGGAGGCTCCCAGATACGCAGTATTTT. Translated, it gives CATTSGGRLPDTQYF.

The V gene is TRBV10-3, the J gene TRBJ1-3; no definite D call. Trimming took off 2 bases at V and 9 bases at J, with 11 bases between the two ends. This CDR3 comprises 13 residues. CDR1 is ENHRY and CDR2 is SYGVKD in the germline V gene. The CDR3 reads CAISETQRGTIYF. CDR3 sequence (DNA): TGTGCCATCAGTGAGACACAGCGAGGCACCATATATTTT.